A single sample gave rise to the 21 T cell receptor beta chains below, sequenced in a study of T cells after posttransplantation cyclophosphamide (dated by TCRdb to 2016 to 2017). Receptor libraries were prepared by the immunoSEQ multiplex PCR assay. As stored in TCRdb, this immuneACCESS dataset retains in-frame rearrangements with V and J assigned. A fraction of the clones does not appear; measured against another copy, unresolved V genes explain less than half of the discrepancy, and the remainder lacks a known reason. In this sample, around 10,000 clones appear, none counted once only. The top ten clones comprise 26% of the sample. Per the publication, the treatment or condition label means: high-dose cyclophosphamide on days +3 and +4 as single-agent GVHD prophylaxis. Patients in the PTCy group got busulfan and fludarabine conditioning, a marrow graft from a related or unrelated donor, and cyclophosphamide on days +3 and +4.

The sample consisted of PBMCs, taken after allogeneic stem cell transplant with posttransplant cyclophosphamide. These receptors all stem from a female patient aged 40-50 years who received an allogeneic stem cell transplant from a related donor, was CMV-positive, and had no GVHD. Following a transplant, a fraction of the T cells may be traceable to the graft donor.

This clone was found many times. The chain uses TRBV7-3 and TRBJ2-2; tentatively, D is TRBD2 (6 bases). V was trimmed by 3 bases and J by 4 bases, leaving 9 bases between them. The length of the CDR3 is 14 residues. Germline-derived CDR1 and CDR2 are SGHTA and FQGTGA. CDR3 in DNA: TGTGCCAGCAGCTTGGAGGGGTTCACCGGGGAGCTGTTTTTT. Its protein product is CASSLEGFTGELFF.

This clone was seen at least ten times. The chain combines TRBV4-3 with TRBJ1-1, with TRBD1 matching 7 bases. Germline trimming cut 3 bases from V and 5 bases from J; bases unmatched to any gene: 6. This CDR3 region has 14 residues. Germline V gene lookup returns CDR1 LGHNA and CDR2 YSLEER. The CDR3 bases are TGCGCCAGCAGCCAGGACAGGTGGGGTACTGAAGCTTTCTTT. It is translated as CASSQDRWGTEAFF.

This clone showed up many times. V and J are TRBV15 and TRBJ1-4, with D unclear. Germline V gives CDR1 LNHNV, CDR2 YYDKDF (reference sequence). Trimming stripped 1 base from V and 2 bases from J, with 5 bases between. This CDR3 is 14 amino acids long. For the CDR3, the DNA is TGTGCCACCAGCAGAGGGGCGACTAATGAAAAACTGTTTTTT. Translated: CATSRGATNEKLFF.

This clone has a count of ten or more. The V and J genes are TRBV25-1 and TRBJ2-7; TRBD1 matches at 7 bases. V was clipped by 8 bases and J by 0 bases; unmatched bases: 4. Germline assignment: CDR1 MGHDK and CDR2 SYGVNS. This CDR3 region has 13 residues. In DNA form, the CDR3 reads TGTGCCAGCCGTCGGGACAGCTCCTACGAGCAGTACTTC. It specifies CASRRDSSYEQYF.

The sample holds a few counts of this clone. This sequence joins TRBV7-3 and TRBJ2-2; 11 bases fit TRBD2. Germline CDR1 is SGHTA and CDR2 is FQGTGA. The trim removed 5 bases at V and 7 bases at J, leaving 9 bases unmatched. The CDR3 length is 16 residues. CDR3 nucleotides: TGTGCCAGCAGCCTCCTAGCGGGGGGTTCTTTCGGGGAGCTGTTTTTT. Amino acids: CASSLLAGGSFGELFF.

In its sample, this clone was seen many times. CDR3 sequence: CASSVEGQGRSYEQYF. The CDR3 DNA is TGTGCCAGCTCTGTGGAGGGCCAGGGGCGCTCCTACGAGCAGTACTTC. This chain links TRBV18 with TRBJ2-7; tentatively, D is TRBD1 or TRBD2 (6 bases each). Per germline, CDR1 KGHSH and CDR2 LQKENI. The CDR3 length is 16 residues. V was pared by 6 bases and J by 0 bases, with 18 bases between.

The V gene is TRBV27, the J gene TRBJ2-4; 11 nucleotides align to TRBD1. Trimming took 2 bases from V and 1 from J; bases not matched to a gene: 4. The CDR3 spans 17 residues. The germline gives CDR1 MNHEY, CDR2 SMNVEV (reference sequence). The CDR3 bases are TGTGCCAGCAGTTTAAGGACAGGGGGCGCGGCCAAAAACATTCAGTACTTC. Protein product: CASSLRTGGAAKNIQYF.

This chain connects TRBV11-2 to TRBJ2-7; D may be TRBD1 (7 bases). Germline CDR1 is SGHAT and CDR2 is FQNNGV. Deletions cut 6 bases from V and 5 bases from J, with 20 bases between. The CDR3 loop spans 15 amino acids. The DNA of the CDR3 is TGTGCCAGCAGTTCACCCAGGGGGGCTTCCAACGAGCAGTACTTC. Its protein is CASSSPRGASNEQYF.

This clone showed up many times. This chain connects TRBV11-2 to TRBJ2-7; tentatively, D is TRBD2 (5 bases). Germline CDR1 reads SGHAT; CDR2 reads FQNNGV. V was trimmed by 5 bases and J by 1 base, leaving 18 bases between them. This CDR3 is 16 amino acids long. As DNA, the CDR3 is TGTGCCAGCAGCCCTCTTTACGGGGTTGATTCCTACGAGCAGTACTTC. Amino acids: CASSPLYGVDSYEQYF.

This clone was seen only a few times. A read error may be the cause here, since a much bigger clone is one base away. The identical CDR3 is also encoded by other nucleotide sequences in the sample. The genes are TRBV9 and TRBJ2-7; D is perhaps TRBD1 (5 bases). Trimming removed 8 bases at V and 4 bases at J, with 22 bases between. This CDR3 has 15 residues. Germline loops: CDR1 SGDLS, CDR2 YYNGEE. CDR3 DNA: TGTGCCAGTAGCTTCAAACAGGAGACGGCATACGAGCAGTACTTC. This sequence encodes CASSFKQETAYEQYF.

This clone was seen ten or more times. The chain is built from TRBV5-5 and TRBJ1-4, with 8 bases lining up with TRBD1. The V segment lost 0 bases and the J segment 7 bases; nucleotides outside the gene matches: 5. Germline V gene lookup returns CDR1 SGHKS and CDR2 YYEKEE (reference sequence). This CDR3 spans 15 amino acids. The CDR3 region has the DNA TGTGCCAGCAGCTTGGTCCCAGGGGGCGGTGAAAAACTGTTTTTT. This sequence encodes CASSLVPGGGEKLFF.

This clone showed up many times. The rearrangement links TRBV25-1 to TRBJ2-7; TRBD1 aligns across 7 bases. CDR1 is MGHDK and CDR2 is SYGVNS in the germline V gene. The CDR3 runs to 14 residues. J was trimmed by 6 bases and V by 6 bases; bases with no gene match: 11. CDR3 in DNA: TGTGCCAGCAGCCGCTCCCGGGACAGAGGCGAGCAGTACTTC. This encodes CASSRSRDRGEQYF.

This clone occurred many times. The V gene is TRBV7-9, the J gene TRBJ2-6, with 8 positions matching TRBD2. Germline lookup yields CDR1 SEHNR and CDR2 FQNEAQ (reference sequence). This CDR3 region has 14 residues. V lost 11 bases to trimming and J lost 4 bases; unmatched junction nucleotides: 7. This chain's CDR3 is CACFGGDGANVLTF. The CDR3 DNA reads TGTGCCTGTTTCGGGGGGGACGGGGCCAACGTCCTGACTTTC.

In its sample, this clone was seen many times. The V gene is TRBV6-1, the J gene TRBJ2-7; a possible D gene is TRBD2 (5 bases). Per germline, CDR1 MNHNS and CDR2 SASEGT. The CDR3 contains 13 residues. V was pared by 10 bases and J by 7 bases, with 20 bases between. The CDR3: CATQDGRTGEQYF. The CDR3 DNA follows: TGTGCCACCCAGGACGGCAGAACGGGGGAGCAGTACTTC.

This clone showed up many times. DNA of the CDR3: TGTGCCACCAGTGATTTGAAGCTGAGGGGGGGTGAGCAGTTCTTC. Translation: CATSDLKLRGGEQFF. The V gene is TRBV24-1, the J gene TRBJ2-1, with D perhaps TRBD2 (7 bases). The CDR3 loop spans 15 amino acids. Trimming took off 0 bases at V and 9 bases at J, with 14 bases between the two ends. Germline V gene sequence: CDR1 KGHDR, CDR2 SFDVKD.

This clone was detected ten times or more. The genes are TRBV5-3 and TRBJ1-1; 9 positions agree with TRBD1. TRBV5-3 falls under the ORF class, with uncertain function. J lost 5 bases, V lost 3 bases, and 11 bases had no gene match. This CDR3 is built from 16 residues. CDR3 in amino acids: CARSYGVQGAGTEAFF. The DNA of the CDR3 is TGTGCCAGAAGCTATGGGGTACAGGGGGCGGGGACTGAAGCTTTCTTT.

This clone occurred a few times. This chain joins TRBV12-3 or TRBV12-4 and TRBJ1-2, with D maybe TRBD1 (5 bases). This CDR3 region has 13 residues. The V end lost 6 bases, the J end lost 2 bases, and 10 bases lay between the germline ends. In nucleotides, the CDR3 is TGTGCCAGCAGACCCAGACAGAACTATGGCTACACCTTC. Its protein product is CASRPRQNYGYTF.

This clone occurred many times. The CDR3 DNA is TGTGCCAGCAGTAGAAAGGTGGGGGAGCTGTTTTTT. Translation: CASSRKVGELFF. The V and J genes are TRBV6-1 and TRBJ2-2; D unclear. CDR1 MNHNS and CDR2 SASEGT come from the germline V gene. CDR3 length: 12 amino acids. The V end was cut by 5 bases, the J end by 8 bases, with 9 bases between.

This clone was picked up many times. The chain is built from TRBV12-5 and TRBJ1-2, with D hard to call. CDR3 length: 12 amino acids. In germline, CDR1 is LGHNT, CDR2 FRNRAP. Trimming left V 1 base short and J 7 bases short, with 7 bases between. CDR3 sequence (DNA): TGTGCTAGTGGTTTGGGACAAGGTGGCTACACCTTC. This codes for CASGLGQGGYTF.

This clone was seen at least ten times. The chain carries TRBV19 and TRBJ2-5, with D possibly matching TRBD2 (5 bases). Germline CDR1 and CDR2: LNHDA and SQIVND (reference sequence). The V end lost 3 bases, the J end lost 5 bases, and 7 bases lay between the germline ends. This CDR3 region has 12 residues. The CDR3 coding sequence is TGTGCCAGTAGTATCGCGGGTGAGACCCAGTACTTC. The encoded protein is CASSIAGETQYF.

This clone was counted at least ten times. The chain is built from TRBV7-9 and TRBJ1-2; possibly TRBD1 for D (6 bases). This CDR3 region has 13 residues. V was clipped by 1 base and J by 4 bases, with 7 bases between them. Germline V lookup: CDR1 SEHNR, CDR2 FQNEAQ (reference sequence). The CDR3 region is CASSLGQVYGYTF. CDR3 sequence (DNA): TGTGCCAGCAGCTTAGGACAGGTCTATGGCTACACCTTC. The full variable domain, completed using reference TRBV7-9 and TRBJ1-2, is DTGVSQNPRHKITKRGQNVTFRCDPISEHNRLYWYRQTLGQGPEFLTYFQNEAQLEKSRLLSDRFSAERPKGSFSTLEIQRTEQGDSAMYLCASSLGQVYGYTFGSGTRLTVV.